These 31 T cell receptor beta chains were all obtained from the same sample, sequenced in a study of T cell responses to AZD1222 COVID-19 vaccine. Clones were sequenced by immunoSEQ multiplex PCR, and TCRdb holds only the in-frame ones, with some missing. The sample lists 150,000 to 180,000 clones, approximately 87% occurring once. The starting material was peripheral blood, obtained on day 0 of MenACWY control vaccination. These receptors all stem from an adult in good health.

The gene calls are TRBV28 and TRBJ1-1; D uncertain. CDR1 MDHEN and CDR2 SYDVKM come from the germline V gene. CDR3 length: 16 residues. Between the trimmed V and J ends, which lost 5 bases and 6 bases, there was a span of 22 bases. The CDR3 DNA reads TGTGCCAGCAGTCCCCGCCTGTTCTTGACCACAGCTGAAGCTTTCTTT. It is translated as CASSPRLFLTTAEAFF.

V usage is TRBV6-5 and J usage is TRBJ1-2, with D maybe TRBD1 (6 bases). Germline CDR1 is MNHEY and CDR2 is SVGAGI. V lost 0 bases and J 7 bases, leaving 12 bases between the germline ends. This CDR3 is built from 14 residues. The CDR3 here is CASSYSGRGSGYTF. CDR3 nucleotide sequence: TGTGCCAGCAGTTACTCGGGGAGGGGGAGTGGCTACACCTTC.

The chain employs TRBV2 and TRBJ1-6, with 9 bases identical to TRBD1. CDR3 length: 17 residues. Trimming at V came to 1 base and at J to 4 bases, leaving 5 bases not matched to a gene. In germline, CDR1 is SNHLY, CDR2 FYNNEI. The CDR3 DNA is TGTGCCAGCAGTGAAGTTGCCGGGACAGGGTATAATTCACCCCTCCACTTT. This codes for CASSEVAGTGYNSPLHF.

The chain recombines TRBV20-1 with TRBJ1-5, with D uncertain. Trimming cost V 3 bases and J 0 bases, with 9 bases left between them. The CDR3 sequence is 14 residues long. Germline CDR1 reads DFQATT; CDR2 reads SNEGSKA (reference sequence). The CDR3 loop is CSASRVYSNQPQHF. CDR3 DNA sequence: TGCAGTGCTAGTCGCGTTTATAGCAATCAGCCCCAGCATTTT.

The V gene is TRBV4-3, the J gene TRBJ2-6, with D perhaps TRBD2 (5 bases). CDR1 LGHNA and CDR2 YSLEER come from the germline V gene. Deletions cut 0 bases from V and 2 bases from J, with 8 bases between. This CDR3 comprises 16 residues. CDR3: CASSQEFGAGANVLTF. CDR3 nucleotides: TGCGCCAGCAGCCAAGAATTCGGGGCTGGGGCCAACGTCCTGACTTTC.

The CDR3 spells CASSLAVNQPQHF. CDR3 nucleotides: TGCGCCAGCAGCTTGGCAGTCAATCAGCCCCAGCATTTT. The chain has TRBV5-1 and TRBJ1-5; D is ambiguous. There are 13 residues in the CDR3. V lost 0 bases and J 3 bases, leaving 4 bases between the germline ends. Germline V CDR1 and CDR2: SGHRS, YFSETQ.

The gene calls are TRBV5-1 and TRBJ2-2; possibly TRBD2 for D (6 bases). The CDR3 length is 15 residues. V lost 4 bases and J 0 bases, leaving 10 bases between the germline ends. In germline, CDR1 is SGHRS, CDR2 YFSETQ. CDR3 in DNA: TGCGCCAGCAGCACCGGGGGTTCGAACACCGGGGAGCTGTTTTTT. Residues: CASSTGGSNTGELFF.

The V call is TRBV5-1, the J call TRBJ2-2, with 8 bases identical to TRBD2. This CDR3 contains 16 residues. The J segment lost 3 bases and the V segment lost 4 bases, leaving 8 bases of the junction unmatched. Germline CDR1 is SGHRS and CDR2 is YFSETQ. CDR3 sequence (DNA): TGCGCCAGCAGCCTTGCGGAAGCGGGGGACACCGGGGAGCTGTTTTTT. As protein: CASSLAEAGDTGELFF.

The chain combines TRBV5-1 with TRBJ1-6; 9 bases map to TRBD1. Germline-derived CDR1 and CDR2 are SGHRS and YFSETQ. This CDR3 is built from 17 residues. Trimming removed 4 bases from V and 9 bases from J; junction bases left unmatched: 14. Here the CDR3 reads CASSLGTGSGGPSPLHF. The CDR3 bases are TGCGCCAGCAGCCTTGGGACAGGGAGCGGGGGTCCTTCACCCCTCCACTTT. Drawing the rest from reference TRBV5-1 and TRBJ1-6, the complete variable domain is KAGVTQTPRYLIKTRGQQVTLSCSPISGHRSVSWYQQTPGQGLQFLFEYFSETQRNKGNFPGRFSGRQFSNSRSEMNVSTLELGDSALYLCASSLGTGSGGPSPLHFGNGTRLTVT.

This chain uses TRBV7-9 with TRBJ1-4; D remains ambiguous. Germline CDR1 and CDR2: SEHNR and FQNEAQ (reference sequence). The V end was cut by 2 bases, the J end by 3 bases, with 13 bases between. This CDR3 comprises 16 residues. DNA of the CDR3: TGTGCCAGCAGCTTATACGGTTCGGGAGCTAATGAAAAACTGTTTTTT. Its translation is CASSLYGSGANEKLFF.

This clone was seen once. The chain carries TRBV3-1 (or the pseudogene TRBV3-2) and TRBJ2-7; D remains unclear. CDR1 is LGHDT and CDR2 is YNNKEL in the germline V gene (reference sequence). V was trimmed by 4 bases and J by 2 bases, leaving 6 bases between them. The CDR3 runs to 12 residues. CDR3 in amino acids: CASSLGTYEQYF. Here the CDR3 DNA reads TGTGCCAGCAGCCTCGGAACCTACGAGCAGTACTTC.

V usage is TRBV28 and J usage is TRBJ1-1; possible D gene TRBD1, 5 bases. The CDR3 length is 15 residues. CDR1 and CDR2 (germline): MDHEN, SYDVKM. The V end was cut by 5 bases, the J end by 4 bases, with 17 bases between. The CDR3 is CASSKRRGRATEAFF. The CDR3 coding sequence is TGTGCCAGCAGTAAAAGACGGGGGAGGGCCACTGAAGCTTTCTTT.

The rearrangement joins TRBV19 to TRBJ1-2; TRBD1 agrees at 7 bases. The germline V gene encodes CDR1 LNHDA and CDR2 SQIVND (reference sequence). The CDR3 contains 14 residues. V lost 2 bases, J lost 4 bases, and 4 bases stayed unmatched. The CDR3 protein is CASSIIDRAYGYTF. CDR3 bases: TGTGCCAGTAGTATAATCGACAGGGCCTATGGCTACACCTTC. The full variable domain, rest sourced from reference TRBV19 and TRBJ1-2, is DGGITQSPKYLFRKEGQNVTLSCEQNLNHDAMYWYRQDPGQGLRLIYYSQIVNDFQKGDIAEGYSVSREKKESFPLTVTSAQKNPTAFYLCASSIIDRAYGYTFGSGTRLTVV.

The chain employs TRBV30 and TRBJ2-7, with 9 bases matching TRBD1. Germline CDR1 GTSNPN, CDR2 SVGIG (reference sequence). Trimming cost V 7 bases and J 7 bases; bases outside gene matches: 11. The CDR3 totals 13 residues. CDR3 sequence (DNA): TGTGCCTTGGACGGGACAGGGATGGGGGAGCAGTACTTC. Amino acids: CALDGTGMGEQYF.

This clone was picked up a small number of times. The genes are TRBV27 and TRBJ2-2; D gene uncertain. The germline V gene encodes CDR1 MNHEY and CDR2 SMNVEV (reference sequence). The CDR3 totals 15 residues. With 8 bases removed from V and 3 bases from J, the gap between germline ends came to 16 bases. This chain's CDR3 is CASRPVRYYTGELFF. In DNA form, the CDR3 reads TGTGCCAGCCGTCCGGTCCGCTATTACACCGGGGAGCTGTTTTTT.

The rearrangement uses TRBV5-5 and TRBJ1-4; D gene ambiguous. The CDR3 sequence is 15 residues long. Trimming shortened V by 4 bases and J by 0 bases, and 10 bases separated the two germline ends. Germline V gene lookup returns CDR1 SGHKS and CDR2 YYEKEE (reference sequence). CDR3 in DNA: TGTGCCAGCAGCCCCCGTTGGGCAACTAATGAAAAACTGTTTTTT. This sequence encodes CASSPRWATNEKLFF.

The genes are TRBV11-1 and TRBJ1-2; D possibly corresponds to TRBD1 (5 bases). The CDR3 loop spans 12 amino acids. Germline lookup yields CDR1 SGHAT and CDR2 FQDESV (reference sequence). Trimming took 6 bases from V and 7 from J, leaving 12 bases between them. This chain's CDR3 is CASSNGQSGYTF. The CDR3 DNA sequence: TGTGCCAGCAGTAACGGACAATCTGGCTACACCTTC. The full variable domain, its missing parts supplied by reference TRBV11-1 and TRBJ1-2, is EAEVAQSPRYKITEKSQAVAFWCDPISGHATLYWYRQILGQGPELLVQFQDESVVDDSQLPKDRFSAERLKGVDSTLKIQPAELGDSAMYLCASSNGQSGYTFGSGTRLTVV.

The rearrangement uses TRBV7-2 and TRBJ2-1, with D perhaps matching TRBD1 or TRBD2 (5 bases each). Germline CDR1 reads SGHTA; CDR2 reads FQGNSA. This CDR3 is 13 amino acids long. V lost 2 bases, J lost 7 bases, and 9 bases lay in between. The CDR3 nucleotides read TGTGCCAGCAGCTTATGGGGGTTTAATGAGCAGTTCTTC. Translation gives CASSLWGFNEQFF. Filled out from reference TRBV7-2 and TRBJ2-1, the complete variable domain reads GAGVSQSPSNKVTEKGKDVELRCDPISGHTALYWYRQSLGQGLEFLIYFQGNSAPDKSGLPSDRFSAERTGGSVSTLTIQRTQQEDSAVYLCASSLWGFNEQFFGPGTRLTVL.

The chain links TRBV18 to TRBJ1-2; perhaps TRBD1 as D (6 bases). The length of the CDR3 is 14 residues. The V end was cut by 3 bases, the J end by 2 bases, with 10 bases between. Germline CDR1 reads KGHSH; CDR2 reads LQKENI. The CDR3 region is CASSPGHSNYGYTF. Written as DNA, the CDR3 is TGTGCCAGCTCACCGGGACACTCAAACTATGGCTACACCTTC.

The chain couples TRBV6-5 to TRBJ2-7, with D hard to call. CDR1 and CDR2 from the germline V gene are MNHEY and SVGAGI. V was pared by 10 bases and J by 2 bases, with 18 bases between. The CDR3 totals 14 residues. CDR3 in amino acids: CATSQHQGAYEQYF. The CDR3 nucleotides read TGTGCCACCTCCCAGCACCAAGGAGCCTACGAGCAGTACTTC.

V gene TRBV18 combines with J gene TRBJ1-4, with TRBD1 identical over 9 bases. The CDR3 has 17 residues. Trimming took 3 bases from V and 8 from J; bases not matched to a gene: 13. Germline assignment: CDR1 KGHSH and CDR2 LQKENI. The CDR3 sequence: CASSPKLVGTGNEKLFF. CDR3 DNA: TGTGCCAGCTCACCTAAGCTTGTCGGGACAGGGAACGAAAAACTGTTTTTT.

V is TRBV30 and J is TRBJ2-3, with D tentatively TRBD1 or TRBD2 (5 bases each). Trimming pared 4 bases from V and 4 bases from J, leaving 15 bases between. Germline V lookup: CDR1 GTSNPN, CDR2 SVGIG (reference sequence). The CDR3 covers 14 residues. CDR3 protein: CAWNRILGADTQYF. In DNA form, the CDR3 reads TGTGCCTGGAACCGGATCTTGGGGGCAGATACGCAGTATTTT.

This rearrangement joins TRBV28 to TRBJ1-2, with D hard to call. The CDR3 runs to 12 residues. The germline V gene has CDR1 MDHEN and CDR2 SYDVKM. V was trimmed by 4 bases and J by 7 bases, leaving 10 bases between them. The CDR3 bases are TGTGCCAGCAGTTCCCCCAGAGGTGGCTACACCTTC. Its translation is CASSSPRGGYTF.

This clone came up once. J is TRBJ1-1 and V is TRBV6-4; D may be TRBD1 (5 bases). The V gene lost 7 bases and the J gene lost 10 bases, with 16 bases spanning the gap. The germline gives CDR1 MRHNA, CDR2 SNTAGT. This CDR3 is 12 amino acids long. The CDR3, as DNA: TGTGCCAGCAACGACAATACCGGGGGAGCTTTCTTT. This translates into CASNDNTGGAFF.

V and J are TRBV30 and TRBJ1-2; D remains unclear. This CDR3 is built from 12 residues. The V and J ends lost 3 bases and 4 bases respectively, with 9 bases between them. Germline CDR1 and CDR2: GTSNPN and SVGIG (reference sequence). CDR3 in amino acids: CAWRNAGYGYTF. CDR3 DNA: TGTGCCTGGAGGAATGCGGGCTATGGCTACACCTTC.

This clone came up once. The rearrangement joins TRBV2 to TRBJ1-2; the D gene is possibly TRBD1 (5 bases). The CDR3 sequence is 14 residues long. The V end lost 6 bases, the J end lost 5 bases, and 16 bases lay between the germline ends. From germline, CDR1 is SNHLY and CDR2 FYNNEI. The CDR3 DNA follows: TGTGCCAGCAGCCTCACCGGGACTGAATATGGCTACACCTTC. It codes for CASSLTGTEYGYTF.

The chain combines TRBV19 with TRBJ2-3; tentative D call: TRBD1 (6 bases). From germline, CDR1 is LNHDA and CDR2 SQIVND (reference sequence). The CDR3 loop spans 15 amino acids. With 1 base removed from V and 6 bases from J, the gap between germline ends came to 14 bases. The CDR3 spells CASSIAETGSDTQYF. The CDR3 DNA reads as TGTGCCAGTAGTATAGCTGAGACAGGCTCGGATACGCAGTATTTT.

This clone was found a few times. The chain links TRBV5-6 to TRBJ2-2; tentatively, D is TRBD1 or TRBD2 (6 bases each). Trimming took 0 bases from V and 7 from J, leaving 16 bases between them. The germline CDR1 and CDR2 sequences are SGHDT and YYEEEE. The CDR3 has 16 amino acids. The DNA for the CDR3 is TGTGCCAGCAGCTTGGCGGGGGCTGGCTCGGGCGGGGAGCTGTTTTTT. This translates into CASSLAGAGSGGELFF.

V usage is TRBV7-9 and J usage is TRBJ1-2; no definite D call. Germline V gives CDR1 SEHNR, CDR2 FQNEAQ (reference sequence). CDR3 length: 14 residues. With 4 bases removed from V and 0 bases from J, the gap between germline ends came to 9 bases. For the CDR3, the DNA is TGTGCCAGCAGCTCCCCCCCCGCTAACTATGGCTACACCTTC. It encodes CASSSPPANYGYTF.

CDR3 DNA sequence: TGTGCCAGCAGCTTAGTTGCCCCCCACGAGCAGTACTTC. It yields the protein CASSLVAPHEQYF. J is TRBJ2-7 and V is TRBV7-2; D ambiguous. V lost 1 base and J 5 bases, leaving 9 bases between the germline ends. Germline V gene data show CDR1 as SGHTA and CDR2 as FQGNSA. The CDR3 consists of 13 residues. The complete variable domain, with remaining parts taken from reference TRBV7-2 and TRBJ2-7, reads GAGVSQSPSNKVTEKGKDVELRCDPISGHTALYWYRQSLGQGLEFLIYFQGNSAPDKSGLPSDRFSAERTGGSVSTLTIQRTQQEDSAVYLCASSLVAPHEQYFGPGTRLTVT.

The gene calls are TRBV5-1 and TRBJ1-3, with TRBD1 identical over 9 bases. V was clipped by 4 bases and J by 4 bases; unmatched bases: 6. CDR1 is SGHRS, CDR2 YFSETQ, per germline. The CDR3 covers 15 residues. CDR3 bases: TGCGCCAGCAGCCCAGGACAGGGGAGAGGAAACACCATATATTTT. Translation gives CASSPGQGRGNTIYF.